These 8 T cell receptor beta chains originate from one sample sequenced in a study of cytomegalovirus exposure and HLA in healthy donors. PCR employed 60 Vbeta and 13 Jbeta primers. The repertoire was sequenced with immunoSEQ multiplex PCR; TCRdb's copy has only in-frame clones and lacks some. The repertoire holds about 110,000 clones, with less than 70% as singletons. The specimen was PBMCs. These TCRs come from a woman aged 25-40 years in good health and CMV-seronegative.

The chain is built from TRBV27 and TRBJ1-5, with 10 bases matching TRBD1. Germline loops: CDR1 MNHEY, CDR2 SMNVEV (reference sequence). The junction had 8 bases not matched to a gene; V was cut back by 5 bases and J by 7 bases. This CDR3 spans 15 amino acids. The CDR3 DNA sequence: TGTGCCAGCAGTGAGACCGGGACAGGGGTACAGCCCCAGCATTTT. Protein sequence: CASSETGTGVQPQHF.

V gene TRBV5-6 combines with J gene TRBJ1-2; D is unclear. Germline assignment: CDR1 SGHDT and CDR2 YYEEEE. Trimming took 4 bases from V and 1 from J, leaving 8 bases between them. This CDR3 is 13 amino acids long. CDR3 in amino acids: CASSPQDNYGYTF. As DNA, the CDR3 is TGTGCCAGCAGCCCCCAGGATAACTATGGCTACACCTTC.

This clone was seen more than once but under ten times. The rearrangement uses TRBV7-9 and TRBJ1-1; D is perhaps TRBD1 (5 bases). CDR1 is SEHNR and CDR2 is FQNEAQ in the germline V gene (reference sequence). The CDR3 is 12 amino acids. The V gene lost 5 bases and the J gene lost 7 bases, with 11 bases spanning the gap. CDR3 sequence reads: CASSLLTDEAFF. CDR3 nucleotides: TGTGCCAGCAGCCTGTTGACAGATGAAGCTTTCTTT.

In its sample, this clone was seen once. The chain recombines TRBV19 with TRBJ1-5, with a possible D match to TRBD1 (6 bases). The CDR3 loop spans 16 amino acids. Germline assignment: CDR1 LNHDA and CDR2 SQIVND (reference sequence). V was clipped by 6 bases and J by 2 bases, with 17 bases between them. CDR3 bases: TGTGCCAGTAGAACTTACAGGGATGGTGGCAATCAGCCCCAGCATTTT. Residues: CASRTYRDGGNQPQHF.

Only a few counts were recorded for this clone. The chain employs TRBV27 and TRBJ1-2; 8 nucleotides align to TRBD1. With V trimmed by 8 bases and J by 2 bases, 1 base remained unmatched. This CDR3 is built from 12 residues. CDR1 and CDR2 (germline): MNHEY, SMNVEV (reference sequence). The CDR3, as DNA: TGTGCCAGCTGGACAGGGAACTATGGCTACACCTTC. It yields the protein CASWTGNYGYTF.

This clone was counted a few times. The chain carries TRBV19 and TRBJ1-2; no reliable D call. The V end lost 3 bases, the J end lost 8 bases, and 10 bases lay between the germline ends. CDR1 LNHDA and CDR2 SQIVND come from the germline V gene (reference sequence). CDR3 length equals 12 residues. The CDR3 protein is CASSIGRAGYTF. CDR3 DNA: TGTGCCAGTAGTATCGGGAGGGCAGGCTACACCTTC. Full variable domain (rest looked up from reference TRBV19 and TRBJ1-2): DGGITQSPKYLFRKEGQNVTLSCEQNLNHDAMYWYRQDPGQGLRLIYYSQIVNDFQKGDIAEGYSVSREKKESFPLTVTSAQKNPTAFYLCASSIGRAGYTFGSGTRLTVV.

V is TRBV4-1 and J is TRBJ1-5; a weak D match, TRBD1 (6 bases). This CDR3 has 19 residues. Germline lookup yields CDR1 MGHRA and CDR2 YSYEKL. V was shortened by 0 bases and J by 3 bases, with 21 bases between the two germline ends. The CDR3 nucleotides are TGCGCCAGCAGCCAAGATCTGGTAAAAACCGGGACACTCAATCAGCCCCAGCATTTT. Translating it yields CASSQDLVKTGTLNQPQHF.

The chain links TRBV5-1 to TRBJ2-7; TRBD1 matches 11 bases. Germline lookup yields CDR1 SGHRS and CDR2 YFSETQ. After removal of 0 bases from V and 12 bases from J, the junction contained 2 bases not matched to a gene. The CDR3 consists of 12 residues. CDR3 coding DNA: TGCGCCAGCAGCTTGGTTGGGACAGGGGGGTACTTC. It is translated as CASSLVGTGGYF.